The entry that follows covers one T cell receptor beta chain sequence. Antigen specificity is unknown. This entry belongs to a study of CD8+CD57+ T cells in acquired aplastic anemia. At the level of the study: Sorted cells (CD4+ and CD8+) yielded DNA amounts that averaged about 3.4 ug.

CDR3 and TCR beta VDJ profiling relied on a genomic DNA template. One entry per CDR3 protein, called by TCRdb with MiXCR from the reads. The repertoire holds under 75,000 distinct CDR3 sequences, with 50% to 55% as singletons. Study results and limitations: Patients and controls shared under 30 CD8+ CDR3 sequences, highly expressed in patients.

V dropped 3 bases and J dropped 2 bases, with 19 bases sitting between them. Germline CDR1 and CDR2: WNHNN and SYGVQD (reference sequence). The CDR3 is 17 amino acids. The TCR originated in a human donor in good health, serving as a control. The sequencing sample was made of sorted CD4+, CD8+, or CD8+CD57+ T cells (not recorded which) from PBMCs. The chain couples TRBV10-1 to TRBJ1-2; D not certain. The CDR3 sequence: CASSEWTGRNWNYGYTF. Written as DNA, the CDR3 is TGCGCCAGCAGTGAATGGACGGGGAGAAACTGGAACTATGGCTACACCTTC.